Listed below are T cell receptor beta chains from one sample, sequenced in a study of T cell responses to AZD1222 COVID-19 vaccine. TCRdb's table, derived via immunoSEQ multiplex PCR, lists solely in-frame clones and lacks some. The sample contains about 89,000 clones, 75% to 95% of which appear only once. Here the sequenced sample was peripheral blood, taken 28 days after the second AZD1222 dose. Receptor source: an adult who received the AZD1222 COVID-19 vaccine. The CDR3 runs from the conserved cysteine through the conserved F or W. A D gene is named only where the DNA matches it firmly. For some rows the clone size is stated as once, few or many, or as a class when expanded; others skip it.

cdr3_nt cdr3_aa clone_size d_call j_call v_call
TGTGCCAGCAGCTTAGCCCAGGGGCACACAGATACGCAGTATTTT CASSLAQGHTDTQYF . . TRBJ2-3 TRBV7-9
TGTGCCAGCAGTTACTCCCCGGGACAGGGTCGGGGGAACATTCAGTACTTC CASSYSPGQGRGNIQYF . TRBD1 TRBJ2-4 TRBV6-2/TRBV6-3
TGTGCCAGCAGCCCTCACAGGTCCGGGAGTGACTATGGCTACACCTTC CASSPHRSGSDYGYTF . . TRBJ1-2 TRBV7-2
TGTGCCAGCATGACTAGCGGGAGCGGGTACGAGCAGTACTTC CASMTSGSGYEQYF . TRBD2 TRBJ2-7 TRBV2
TGTGCCACCAGCAGAGTAGCAGGAGCGGGAGTAGGAAATGAGCAGTTCTTC CATSRVAGAGVGNEQFF . TRBD2 TRBJ2-1 TRBV15
TGTGCCAGCTCATCCGACAGGGCCCGATCATCGGTGGAGACCCAGTACTTC CASSSDRARSSVETQYF . TRBD1 TRBJ2-5 TRBV18
TGTGCCAGCAGTGAATCGCCAGAGCAGTACTTC CASSESPEQYF . . TRBJ2-7 TRBV6-1
TGCGCCAGCAGCTTGGCAGGGGTGGAAAAACTGTTTTTT CASSLAGVEKLFF . . TRBJ1-4 TRBV5-1
TGTGCCAGCAGTGACAGGGGTTATGGCTACACCTTC CASSDRGYGYTF . . TRBJ1-2 TRBV2
TGTGCCAGCAGTTTTAGCGCCTACGAGCAGTACTTC CASSFSAYEQYF few . TRBJ2-7 TRBV28
TGCGCCAGCAGCTTGCAGGGGGCAGGTGAAAAACTGTTTTTT CASSLQGAGEKLFF . TRBD1 TRBJ1-4 TRBV5-1
TGTGCCAGTAGTATACGCGGGAACGCAATTAGCAATCAGCCCCAGCATTTT CASSIRGNAISNQPQHF . . TRBJ1-5 TRBV19
TGTGCCAGCAGTTTATTCGCAGGGAGCTCCTATAATTCACCCCTCCACTTT CASSLFAGSSYNSPLHF once . TRBJ1-6 TRBV27
TGCGCCAGCAGGGACTCTCGGAACACTGAAGCTTTCTTT CASRDSRNTEAFF . . TRBJ1-1 TRBV10-1
TGTGCCAGCAGCTTAGGCCCCCCTAGAAACTATGGCTACACCTTC CASSLGPPRNYGYTF . . TRBJ1-2 TRBV7-3
TGTGCCTGGCCAGGACCGTCTAACTATGGCTACACCTTC CAWPGPSNYGYTF . . TRBJ1-2 TRBV30
TGTGCCAGCAGTGCGGGACTAGCGACAACCTACGAGCAGTACTTC CASSAGLATTYEQYF . TRBD2 TRBJ2-7 TRBV27
TGTGCCACCACCCGCGGAAGTAACTATGGCTACACCTTC CATTRGSNYGYTF . . TRBJ1-2 TRBV19
TGTGCCTGGAGTCGGGAAAGGACAGGGCGCACAGATACGCAGTATTTT CAWSRERTGRTDTQYF . TRBD1 TRBJ2-3 TRBV30
TGTGCCAGCTCACCGGGACAGGGGTATGGAAACACCATATATTTT CASSPGQGYGNTIYF . TRBD1 TRBJ1-3 TRBV18
TGTGCCAGCTCCCCCGGGAGGGGGCTCTATAATTCACCCCTCCACTTT CASSPGRGLYNSPLHF . TRBD1 TRBJ1-6 TRBV18
TGTGCCAGCAGTTTAAGCCAGGCCCTGAAAGGCTACACCTTC CASSLSQALKGYTF . . TRBJ1-2 TRBV28
TGTGCCAGCCAATGGGGGGACAGGGATGGGGCTGAAGCTTTCTTT CASQWGDRDGAEAFF . TRBD1 TRBJ1-1 TRBV6-5
TGTGCCAGCAGCTACCTACAGAACACTGAAGCTTTCTTT CASSYLQNTEAFF . . TRBJ1-1 TRBV2
TGTGCCAGCAGTTTCGGGACGGCCCGAAAAACTGTTTTT CASSFGTARKTVF . . TRBJ1-4 TRBV28
TGCGCCAGCAGCTTGGAGCAGTTATACAATGAGCAGTTCTTC CASSLEQLYNEQFF . . TRBJ2-1 TRBV5-1
TGTGCCAGCAGCCAACATCCTCTACAGGGAATACTTAGTCAGCCCCAGCATTTT CASSQHPLQGILSQPQHF . . TRBJ1-5 TRBV4-2
TGTGCCAGCAGTCCATGGATGGACCCACCCCTCCACTTT CASSPWMDPPLHF . . TRBJ1-6 TRBV6-5
TGTGCCAGCAGCTCAACTAGCGGGGGGCCTGAGCAGTTCTTC CASSSTSGGPEQFF . TRBD2 TRBJ2-1 TRBV7-9
TGCGCCAGCAGCTTGGATTATAGGGGCGACGAGCAGTACTTC CASSLDYRGDEQYF . . TRBJ2-7 TRBV5-1
TGCGCCAGCAGCCCTAGGACTAGCGGGGATACGCAGTATTTT CASSPRTSGDTQYF once TRBD2 TRBJ2-3 TRBV4-1
TGTGCCAGCATGTTTTTGTGGGGGACTCAGGGGGGCGAGCAGTACTTC CASMFLWGTQGGEQYF . . TRBJ2-7 TRBV27
TGTGCCAGCAGCCAAGCTAGCGGGAGGGGGACAGATACGCAGTATTTT CASSQASGRGTDTQYF . TRBD2 TRBJ2-3 TRBV4-2
TGTGCCAGCAGTTCCCCCTCGGACAGGGCAGCCAAGTATGGCTACACCTTC CASSSPSDRAAKYGYTF . TRBD1 TRBJ1-2 TRBV28
TGCGCCAGCAGCCAACGCAGGGGAAAGGATCCCTACAATGAGCAGTTCTTC CASSQRRGKDPYNEQFF few . TRBJ2-1 TRBV4-1
TGTGCCAGCAGCCCCTACAGGGCGGCTAATGAAAAACTGTTTTTT CASSPYRAANEKLFF . . TRBJ1-4 TRBV7-3
TGTGCCAGCAGTCCCCAGAGCCGACTAGCGGGAAACTCCTACGAGCAGTACTTC CASSPQSRLAGNSYEQYF . TRBD2 TRBJ2-7 TRBV6-6
TGTGCCAGCAGCCAATTCGGGGGCAGGAATTCACCCCTCCACTTT CASSQFGGRNSPLHF . . TRBJ1-6 TRBV3-1/TRBV3-2
TGTGCCAGCTCACTGGACAGGGTAGGAGGCTACACCTTC CASSLDRVGGYTF . TRBD1 TRBJ1-2 TRBV18
TGTGCCAGCTCACCGCTCCTAGGACAGGATTATGGCTACACCTTC CASSPLLGQDYGYTF . TRBD1 TRBJ1-2 TRBV18
TGTGCCAGCAGTGGGGGACAGGCGATAAATCAGCCCCAGCATTTT CASSGGQAINQPQHF . TRBD1 TRBJ1-5 TRBV2
TGTGCCAGCAGCCTCCCCGCGTCCAGCTCAGAGACCCAGTACTTC CASSLPASSSETQYF . . TRBJ2-5 TRBV6-6
TGCGCCAGCAGCTTGGATCGGCCAGGGGGCGGTGAAAAACTGTTTTTT CASSLDRPGGGEKLFF . TRBD1 TRBJ1-4 TRBV5-1
TGTGCCAGCTCACCGGCGGCCGGGGGCACCGGGGAGCTGTTTTTT CASSPAAGGTGELFF once . TRBJ2-2 TRBV18
TGCGCCAGCAGCCAAGCGGACAGGGGCTACACCGGGGAGCTGTTTTTT CASSQADRGYTGELFF . TRBD1 TRBJ2-2 TRBV4-1
TGTGCCAGTAGTATAGCCCCCCTCCTGAACACTGAAGCTTTCTTT CASSIAPLLNTEAFF . . TRBJ1-1 TRBV19
TGTGCCACCAGCAGCAGGGACGGTAATCAGCCCCAGCATTTT CATSSRDGNQPQHF . . TRBJ1-5 TRBV15
TGTGCCAGTAGTCCAGCCTCCGGGACGGGGGTTAAAACCTTC CASSPASGTGVKTF . . TRBJ1-2 TRBV19
TGTGCCAGCTCTAGCGGGGGGCAGTACAATGAGCAGTTCTTC CASSSGGQYNEQFF once TRBD2 TRBJ2-1 TRBV18
TGTGCCAGCACCCGGACAGCCAGCTCCTACGAGCAGTACTTC CASTRTASSYEQYF . . TRBJ2-7 TRBV27
TGTGCCAGCAGCTTAGCCGGACGAGGGCCCAACGTCCTGACTTTC CASSLAGRGPNVLTF once . TRBJ2-6 TRBV7-9
TGCAGCGTTGCTGCAGGGGGGTCCACTGAAGCTTTCTTT CSVAAGGSTEAFF . TRBD1 TRBJ1-1 TRBV29-1
TGTGCCAGCAGCTTAATGGGGACAGGGGTCCCCCATGAGCAGTTCTTC CASSLMGTGVPHEQFF . TRBD1 TRBJ2-1 TRBV7-4
TGTGCCAGCAGCCAGAGGGGGGCAGAGAGCTCCTACAATGAGCAGTTCTTC CASSQRGAESSYNEQFF . . TRBJ2-1 TRBV3-1/TRBV3-2
TGTGCCAGCAGTCCCGGGGGGGGCGGTAAAAACATTCAGTACTTC CASSPGGGGKNIQYF few TRBD2 TRBJ2-4 TRBV7-2
TGTGCCAGCAGTTTGAGTAGGACAGTTCTAGTCTACGAGCAGTACTTC CASSLSRTVLVYEQYF . . TRBJ2-7 TRBV27